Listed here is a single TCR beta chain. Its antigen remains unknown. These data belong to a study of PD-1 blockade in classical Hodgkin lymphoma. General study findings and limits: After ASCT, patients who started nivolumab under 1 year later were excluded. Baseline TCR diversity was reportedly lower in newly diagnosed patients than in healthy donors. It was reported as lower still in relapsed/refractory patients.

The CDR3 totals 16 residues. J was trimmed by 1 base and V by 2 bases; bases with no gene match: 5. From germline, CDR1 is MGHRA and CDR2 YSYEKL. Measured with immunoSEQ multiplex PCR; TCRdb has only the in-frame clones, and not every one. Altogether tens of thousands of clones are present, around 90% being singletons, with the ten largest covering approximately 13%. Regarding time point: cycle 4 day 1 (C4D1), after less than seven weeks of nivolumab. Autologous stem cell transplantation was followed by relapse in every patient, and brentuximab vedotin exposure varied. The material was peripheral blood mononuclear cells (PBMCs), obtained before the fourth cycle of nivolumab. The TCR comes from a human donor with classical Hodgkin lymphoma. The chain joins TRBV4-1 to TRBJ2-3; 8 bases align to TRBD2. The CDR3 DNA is TGCGCCAGCAGCCAACTGAGCGGGAGACGCACAGATACGCAGTATTTT. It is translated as CASSQLSGRRTDTQYF.